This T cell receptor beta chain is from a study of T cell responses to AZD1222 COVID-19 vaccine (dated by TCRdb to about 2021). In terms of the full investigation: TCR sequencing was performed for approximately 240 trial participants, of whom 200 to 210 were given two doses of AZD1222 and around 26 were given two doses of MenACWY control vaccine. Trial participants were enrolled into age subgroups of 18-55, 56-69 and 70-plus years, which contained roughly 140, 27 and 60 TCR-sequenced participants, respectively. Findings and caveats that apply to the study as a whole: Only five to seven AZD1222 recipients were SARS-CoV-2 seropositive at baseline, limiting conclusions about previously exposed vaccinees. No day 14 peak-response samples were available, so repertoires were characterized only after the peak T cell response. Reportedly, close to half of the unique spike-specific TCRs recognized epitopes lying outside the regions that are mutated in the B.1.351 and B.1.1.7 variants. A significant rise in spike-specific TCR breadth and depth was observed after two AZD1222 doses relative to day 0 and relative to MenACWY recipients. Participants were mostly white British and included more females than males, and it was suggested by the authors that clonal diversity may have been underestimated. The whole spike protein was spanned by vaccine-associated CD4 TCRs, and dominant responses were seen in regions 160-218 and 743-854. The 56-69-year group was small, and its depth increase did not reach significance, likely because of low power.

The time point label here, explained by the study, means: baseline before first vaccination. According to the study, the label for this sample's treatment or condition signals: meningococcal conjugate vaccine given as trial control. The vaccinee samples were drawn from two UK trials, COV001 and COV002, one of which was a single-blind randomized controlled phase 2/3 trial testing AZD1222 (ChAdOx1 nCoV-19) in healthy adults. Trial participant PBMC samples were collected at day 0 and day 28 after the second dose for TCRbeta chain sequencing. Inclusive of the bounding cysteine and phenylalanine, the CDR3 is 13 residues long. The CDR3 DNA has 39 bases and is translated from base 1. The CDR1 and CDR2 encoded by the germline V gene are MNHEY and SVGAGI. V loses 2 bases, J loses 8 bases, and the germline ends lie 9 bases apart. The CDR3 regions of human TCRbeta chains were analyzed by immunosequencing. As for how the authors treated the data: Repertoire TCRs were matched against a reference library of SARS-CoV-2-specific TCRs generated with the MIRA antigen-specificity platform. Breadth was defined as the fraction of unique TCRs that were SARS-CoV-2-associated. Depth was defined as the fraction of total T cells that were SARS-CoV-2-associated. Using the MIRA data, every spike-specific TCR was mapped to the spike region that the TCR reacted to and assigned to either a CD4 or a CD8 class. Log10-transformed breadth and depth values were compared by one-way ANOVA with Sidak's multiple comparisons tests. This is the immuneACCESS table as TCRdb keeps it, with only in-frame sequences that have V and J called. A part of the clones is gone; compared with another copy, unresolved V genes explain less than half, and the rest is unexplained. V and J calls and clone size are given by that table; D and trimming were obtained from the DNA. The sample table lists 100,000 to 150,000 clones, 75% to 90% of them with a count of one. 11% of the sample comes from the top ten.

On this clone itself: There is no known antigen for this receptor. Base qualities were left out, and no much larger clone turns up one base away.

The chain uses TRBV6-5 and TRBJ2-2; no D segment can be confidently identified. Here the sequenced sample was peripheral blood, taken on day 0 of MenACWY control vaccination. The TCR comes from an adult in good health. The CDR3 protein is CASSYRVGGELFF. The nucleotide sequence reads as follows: TGTGCCAGCAGTTACAGGGTAGGAGGGGAGCTGTTTTTT.